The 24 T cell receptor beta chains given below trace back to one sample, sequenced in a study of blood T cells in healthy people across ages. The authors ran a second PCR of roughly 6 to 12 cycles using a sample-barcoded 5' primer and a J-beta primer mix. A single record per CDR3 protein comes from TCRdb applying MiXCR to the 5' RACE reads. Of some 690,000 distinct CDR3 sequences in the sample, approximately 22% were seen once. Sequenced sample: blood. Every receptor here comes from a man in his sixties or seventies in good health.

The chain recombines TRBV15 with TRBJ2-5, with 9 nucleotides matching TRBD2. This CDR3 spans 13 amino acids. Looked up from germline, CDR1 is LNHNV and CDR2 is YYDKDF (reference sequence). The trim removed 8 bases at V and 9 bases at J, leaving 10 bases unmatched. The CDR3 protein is CATGRIAGEAQYF. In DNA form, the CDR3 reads TGTGCCACCGGCCGAATAGCGGGAGAAGCCCAGTACTTC.

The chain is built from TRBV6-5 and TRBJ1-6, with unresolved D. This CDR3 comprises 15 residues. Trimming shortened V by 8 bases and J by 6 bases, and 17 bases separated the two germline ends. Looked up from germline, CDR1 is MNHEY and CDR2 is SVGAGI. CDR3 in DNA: TGTGCCAGCCTCCCGTCGCGGATCGGTAATTCACCCCTCCACTTT. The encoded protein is CASLPSRIGNSPLHF.

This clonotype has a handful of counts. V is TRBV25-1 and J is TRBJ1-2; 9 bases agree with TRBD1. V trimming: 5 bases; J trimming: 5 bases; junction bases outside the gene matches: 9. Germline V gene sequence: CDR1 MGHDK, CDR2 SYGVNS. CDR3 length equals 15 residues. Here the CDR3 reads CASSPQGQGTYGYTF. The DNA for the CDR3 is TGTGCCAGCAGTCCCCAGGGACAGGGAACTTATGGCTACACCTTC.

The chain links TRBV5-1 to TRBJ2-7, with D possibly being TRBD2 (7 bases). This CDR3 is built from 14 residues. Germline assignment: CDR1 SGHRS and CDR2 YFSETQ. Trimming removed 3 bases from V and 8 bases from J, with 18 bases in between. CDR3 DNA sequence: TGCGCCAGCAGCTCATCTGGGGGGGCTTTTCAGCAGTACTTC. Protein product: CASSSSGGAFQQYF. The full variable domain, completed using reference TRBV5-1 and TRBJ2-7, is KAGVTQTPRYLIKTRGQQVTLSCSPISGHRSVSWYQQTPGQGLQFLFEYFSETQRNKGNFPGRFSGRQFSNSRSEMNVSTLELGDSALYLCASSSSGGAFQQYFGPGTRLTVT.

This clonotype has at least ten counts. The CDR3 is CASSVGYEQYF. DNA of the CDR3: TGTGCCAGCAGTGTGGGCTACGAGCAGTACTTC. This sequence joins TRBV25-1 and TRBJ2-7; no clear D gene. V lost 4 bases, J lost 3 bases, and 4 bases lay in between. Germline values: CDR1 MGHDK, CDR2 SYGVNS. This CDR3 spans 11 amino acids.

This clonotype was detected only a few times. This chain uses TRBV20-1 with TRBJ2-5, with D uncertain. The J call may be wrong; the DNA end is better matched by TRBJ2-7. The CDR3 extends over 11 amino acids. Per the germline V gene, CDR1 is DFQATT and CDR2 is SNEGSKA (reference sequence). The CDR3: CSAGNGYEQYV. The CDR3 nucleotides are TGCAGTGCCGGAAATGGCTACGAGCAGTACGTC.

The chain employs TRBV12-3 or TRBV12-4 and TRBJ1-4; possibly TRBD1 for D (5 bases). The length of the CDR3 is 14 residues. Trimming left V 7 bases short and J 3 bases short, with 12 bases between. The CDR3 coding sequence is TGTGCCAGCACCCCGGGGGGGGCTAATGAAAAACTGTTTTTT. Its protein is CASTPGGANEKLFF.

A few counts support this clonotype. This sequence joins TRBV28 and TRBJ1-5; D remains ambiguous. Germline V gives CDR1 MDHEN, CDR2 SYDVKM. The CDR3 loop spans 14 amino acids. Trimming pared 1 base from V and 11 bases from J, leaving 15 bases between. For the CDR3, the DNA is TGTGCCAGCAGTTTATCCCCTCCGCTCCCAGCCCAGCATTTT. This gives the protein CASSLSPPLPAQHF.

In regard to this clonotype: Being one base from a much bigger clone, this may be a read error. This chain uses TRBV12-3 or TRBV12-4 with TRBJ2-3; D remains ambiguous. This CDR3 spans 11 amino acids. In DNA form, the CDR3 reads TGTGCCAGCCTTCGCACAGATGCGCAGTATTTT. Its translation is CASLRTDAQYF.

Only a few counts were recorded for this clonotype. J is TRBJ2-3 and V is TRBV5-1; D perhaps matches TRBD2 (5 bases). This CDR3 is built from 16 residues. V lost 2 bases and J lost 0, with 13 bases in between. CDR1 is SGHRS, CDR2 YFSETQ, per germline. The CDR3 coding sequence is TGCGCCAGCAGCTTAGAGGGCCGAGATAGCACAGATACGCAGTATTTT. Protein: CASSLEGRDSTDTQYF.

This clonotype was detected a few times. In DNA form, the CDR3 reads TGTGCCAGCGAGGGACTAGCGGGATCCACGCGCCAAGAGACCCAGTACTTC. This gives the protein CASEGLAGSTRQETQYF. The V call is TRBV6-2 or TRBV6-3, the J call TRBJ2-5; 13 bases agree with TRBD2. CDR3 length equals 17 residues. CDR1 is MNHEY, CDR2 SVGEGT, per germline. V trimming: 8 bases; J trimming: 1 base; junction bases outside the gene matches: 10.

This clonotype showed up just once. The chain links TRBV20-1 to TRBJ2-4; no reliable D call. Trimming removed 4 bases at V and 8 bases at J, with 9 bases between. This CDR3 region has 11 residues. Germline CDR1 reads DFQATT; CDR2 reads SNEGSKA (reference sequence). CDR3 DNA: TGCAGTGCTAAAGGGTTAGACATTCAGTACTTC. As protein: CSAKGLDIQYF.

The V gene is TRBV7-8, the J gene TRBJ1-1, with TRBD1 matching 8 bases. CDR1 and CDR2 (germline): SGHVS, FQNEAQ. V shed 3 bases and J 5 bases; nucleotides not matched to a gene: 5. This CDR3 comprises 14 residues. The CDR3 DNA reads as TGTGCCAGCAGCTTCAGGGGGCGGCGGACTGAAGCTTTCTTT. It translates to CASSFRGRRTEAFF.

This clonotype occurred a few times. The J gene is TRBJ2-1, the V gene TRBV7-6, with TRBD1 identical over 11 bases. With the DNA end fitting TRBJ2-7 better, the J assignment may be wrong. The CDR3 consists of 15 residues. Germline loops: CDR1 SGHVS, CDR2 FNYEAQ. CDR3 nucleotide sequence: TGTGCCAGCAGCTTACAGGACAGGGGGCACTACGAGCAGTACTTC. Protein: CASSLQDRGHYEQYF.

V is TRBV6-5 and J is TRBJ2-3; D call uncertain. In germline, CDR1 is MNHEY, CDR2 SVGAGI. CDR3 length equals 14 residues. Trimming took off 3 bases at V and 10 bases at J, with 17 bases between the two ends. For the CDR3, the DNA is TGTGCCAGCAGTTATAAAACCGTCCTTTCACCGCAGTATTTT. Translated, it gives CASSYKTVLSPQYF.

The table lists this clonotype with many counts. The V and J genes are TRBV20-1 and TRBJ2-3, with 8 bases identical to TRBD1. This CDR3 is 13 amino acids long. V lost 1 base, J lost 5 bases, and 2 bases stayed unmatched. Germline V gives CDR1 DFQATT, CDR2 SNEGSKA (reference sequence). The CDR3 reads CSARGQGLDTQYF. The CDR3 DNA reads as TGCAGTGCTAGAGGACAGGGGTTAGATACGCAGTATTTT.

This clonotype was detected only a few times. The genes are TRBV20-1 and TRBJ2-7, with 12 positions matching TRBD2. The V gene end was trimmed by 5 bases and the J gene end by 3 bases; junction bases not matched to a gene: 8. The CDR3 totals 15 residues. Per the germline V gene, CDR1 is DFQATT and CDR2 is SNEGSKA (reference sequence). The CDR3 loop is CSAAPTGLAGYEQYV. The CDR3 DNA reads TGCAGTGCTGCCCCGACGGGACTAGCGGGCTACGAGCAGTACGTC.

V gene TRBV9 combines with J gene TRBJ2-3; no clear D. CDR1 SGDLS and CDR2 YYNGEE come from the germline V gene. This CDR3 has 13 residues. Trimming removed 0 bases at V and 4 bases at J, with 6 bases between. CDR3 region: CASSVVGADTQYF. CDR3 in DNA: TGTGCCAGCAGCGTAGTTGGCGCAGATACGCAGTATTTT.

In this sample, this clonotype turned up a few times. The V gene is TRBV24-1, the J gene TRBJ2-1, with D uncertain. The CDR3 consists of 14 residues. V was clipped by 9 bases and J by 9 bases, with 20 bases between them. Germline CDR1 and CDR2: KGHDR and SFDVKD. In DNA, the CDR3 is TGTGCCACCCGGGCCCGGATCGGGCTAGGTGAGCAGTTCTTC. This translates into CATRARIGLGEQFF.

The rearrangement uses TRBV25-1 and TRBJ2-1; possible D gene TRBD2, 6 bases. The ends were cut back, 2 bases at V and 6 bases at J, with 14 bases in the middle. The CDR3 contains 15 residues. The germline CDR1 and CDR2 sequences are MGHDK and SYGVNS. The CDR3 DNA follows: TGTGCCAGCAGTGAAAAATGGGGGGAGAGCAATGAGCAGTTCTTC. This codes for CASSEKWGESNEQFF.

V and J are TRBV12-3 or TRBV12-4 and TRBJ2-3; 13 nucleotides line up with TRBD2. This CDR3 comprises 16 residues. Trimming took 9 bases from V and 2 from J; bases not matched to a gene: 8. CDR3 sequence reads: CASLLAGGIYTDTQYF. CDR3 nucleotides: TGTGCCAGTCTACTAGCGGGGGGGATATACACAGATACGCAGTATTTT.

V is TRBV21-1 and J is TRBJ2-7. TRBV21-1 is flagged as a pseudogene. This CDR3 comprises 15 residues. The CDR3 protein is CASSTPTRKAYEQYV. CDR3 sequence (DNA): TGTGCCAGCAGCACACCGACACGGAAGGCCTACGAGCAGTACGTC.

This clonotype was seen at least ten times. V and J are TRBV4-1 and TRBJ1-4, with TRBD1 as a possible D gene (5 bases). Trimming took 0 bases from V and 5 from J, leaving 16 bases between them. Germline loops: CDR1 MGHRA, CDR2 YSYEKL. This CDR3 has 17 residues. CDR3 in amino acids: CASSQDRVGGNNEKLFF. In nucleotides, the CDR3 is TGCGCCAGCAGCCAAGATCGAGTCGGGGGGAACAATGAAAAACTGTTTTTT.

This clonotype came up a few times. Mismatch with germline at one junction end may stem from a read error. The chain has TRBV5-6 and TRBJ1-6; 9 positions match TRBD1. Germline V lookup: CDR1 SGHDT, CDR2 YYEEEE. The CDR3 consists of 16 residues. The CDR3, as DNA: TGTGCCTGCAGCTTGACAGGGGGCTCCTATAATTCACCCCTCCACTTT. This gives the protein CACSLTGGSYNSPLHF.